These 17 T cell receptor beta chains originate from one sample sequenced in a study of T cell responses to AZD1222 COVID-19 vaccine. TCRdb keeps only in-frame clones here, not all; method: immunoSEQ multiplex PCR. The table has roughly 180,000 clones, approximately 94% seen once. The source material was peripheral blood, sampled on day 0 of AZD1222 vaccination. The receptors were gathered from an adult in good health.

The sample holds one count of this clone. The chain is built from TRBV9 and TRBJ1-2; 8 bases agree with TRBD1. This CDR3 spans 19 amino acids. Germline-derived CDR1 and CDR2 are SGDLS and YYNGEE. V was clipped by 4 bases and J by 0 bases; unmatched bases: 17. The CDR3 DNA reads TGTGCCAGCAGCCCCCGGACAGGGACAGTTATCGCTCCTAACTATGGCTACACCTTC. Its translation is CASSPRTGTVIAPNYGYTF. Based on the CDR3 plus reference TRBV9 and TRBJ1-2, the full variable domain is DSGVTQTPKHLITATGQRVTLRCSPRSGDLSVYWYQQSLDQGLQFLIQYYNGEERAKGNILERFSAQQFPDLHSELNLSSLELGDSALYFCASSPRTGTVIAPNYGYTFGSGTRLTVV.

The genes are TRBV28 and TRBJ1-4; D possibly corresponds to TRBD1 (6 bases). Trimming shortened V by 2 bases and J by 5 bases, and 9 bases separated the two germline ends. In germline, CDR1 is MDHEN, CDR2 SYDVKM. CDR3 size: 14 residues. The CDR3 sequence: CASSLRQGNEKLFF. CDR3 bases: TGTGCCAGCAGTTTACGGCAGGGGAATGAAAAACTGTTTTTT.

This chain links TRBV6-1 with TRBJ2-7; 8 nucleotides agree with TRBD1. CDR1 and CDR2 from the germline V gene are MNHNS and SASEGT. The J segment lost 2 bases and the V segment lost 2 bases, leaving 2 bases of the junction unmatched. CDR3 size: 14 residues. CDR3 sequence reads: CASSEWTGPYEQYF. CDR3 in DNA: TGTGCCAGCAGTGAATGGACAGGGCCCTACGAGCAGTACTTC.

This chain uses TRBV10-3 with TRBJ1-6; 7 bases align to TRBD1. The CDR3 consists of 12 residues. Germline CDR1 is ENHRY and CDR2 is SYGVKD. The J segment lost 4 bases and the V segment lost 10 bases, leaving 1 base of the junction unmatched. The CDR3 nucleotides read TGTGCCACGGGACAGTATAATTCACCCCTCCACTTT. Translating it yields CATGQYNSPLHF.

The chain is built from TRBV29-1 and TRBJ1-4; D not certain. V was trimmed by 4 bases and J by 5 bases, leaving 2 bases between them. Germline CDR1 is SQVTM and CDR2 is ANQGSEA. The CDR3 has 10 amino acids. The CDR3 nucleotides are TGCAGCGTTGGAAATGAAAAACTGTTTTTT. The encoded protein is CSVGNEKLFF.

This clone was recorded only once. Written as DNA, the CDR3 is TGTGCCAGCAGCCAAGGACCCGCTGGCCTGCTCTATGGCTACACCTTC. It specifies CASSQGPAGLLYGYTF. The chain carries TRBV4-2 and TRBJ1-2, with unresolved D. V dropped 1 base and J dropped 4 bases, with 16 bases sitting between them. The V gene's germline CDR1 is LGHNA and CDR2 YNFKEQ. The CDR3 is 16 amino acids.

The V and J genes are TRBV27 and TRBJ2-7; 10 positions match TRBD2. The junction had 10 bases not matched to a gene; V was cut back by 7 bases and J by 7 bases. Germline V CDR1 and CDR2: MNHEY, SMNVEV (reference sequence). This CDR3 has 14 amino acids. CDR3: CASTTPGLAREQYF. DNA for the CDR3: TGTGCCAGCACCACCCCGGGACTAGCGAGGGAGCAGTACTTC.

This chain connects TRBV27 to TRBJ2-1; weak D call: TRBD2 (6 bases). The CDR3 consists of 14 residues. Between the trimmed V and J ends, which lost 5 bases and 5 bases, there was a span of 13 bases. Germline CDR1 reads MNHEY; CDR2 reads SMNVEV (reference sequence). This chain's CDR3 is CASSPPAGHNEQFF. The CDR3 nucleotides are TGTGCCAGCAGTCCCCCAGCGGGTCACAATGAGCAGTTCTTC.

The chain employs TRBV19 and TRBJ1-4; 11 bases are shared with TRBD1. This CDR3 spans 14 amino acids. Trimming took 6 bases from V and 8 from J; bases not matched to a gene: 5. Germline-derived CDR1 and CDR2 are LNHDA and SQIVND (reference sequence). CDR3 region: CASRVGTGGEKLFF. As DNA, the CDR3 is TGTGCCAGTAGGGTCGGGACAGGGGGAGAAAAACTGTTTTTT.

This sequence joins TRBV29-1 and TRBJ2-1, with TRBD2 identical over 11 bases. The CDR3 consists of 13 residues. From germline, CDR1 is SQVTM and CDR2 ANQGSEA. The junction had 5 bases not matched to a gene; V was cut back by 6 bases and J by 7 bases. CDR3 region: CSVLAGGPNEQFF. The CDR3 nucleotides read TGCAGCGTCCTAGCGGGAGGTCCGAATGAGCAGTTCTTC.

The chain uses TRBV6-6 and TRBJ1-1; maybe TRBD1 (5 bases). The CDR3 sequence is 15 residues long. V was clipped by 6 bases and J by 5 bases, with 19 bases between them. Germline CDR1 is MNHNY and CDR2 is SVGAGI (reference sequence). CDR3 sequence: CASRNEIRVGTEAFF. In DNA form, the CDR3 reads TGTGCCAGCAGAAACGAAATCAGGGTTGGAACTGAAGCTTTCTTT.

The rearrangement joins TRBV30 to TRBJ1-5, with D perhaps TRBD1 (5 bases). There are 13 residues in the CDR3. Trimming took off 1 base at V and 5 bases at J, with 9 bases between the two ends. The germline V gene encodes CDR1 GTSNPN and CDR2 SVGIG (reference sequence). CDR3 amino acids: CAWSEQGDQPQHF. CDR3 nucleotide sequence: TGTGCCTGGAGTGAGCAGGGAGATCAGCCCCAGCATTTT.

This chain joins TRBV6-5 and TRBJ2-5; possible D gene TRBD2, 5 bases. The CDR3 sequence is 14 residues long. From germline, CDR1 is MNHEY and CDR2 SVGAGI. The V end lost 0 bases, the J end lost 5 bases, and 10 bases lay between the germline ends. In DNA, the CDR3 is TGTGCCAGCAGTTACTCGAGTGGCGGGGAGACCCAGTACTTC. It encodes CASSYSSGGETQYF.

The chain carries TRBV7-2 and TRBJ1-1, with TRBD1 as a possible D gene (6 bases). There are 14 residues in the CDR3. V was cut by 3 bases and J by 1 base, with 9 bases left in between. Germline V lookup: CDR1 SGHTA, CDR2 FQGNSA. The CDR3 bases are TGTGCCAGCAGCTTCCGGGGGCGGAACACTGAAGCTTTCTTT. Its protein is CASSFRGRNTEAFF.

The chain uses TRBV5-1 and TRBJ1-1; D is uncertain. The CDR3 is 15 residues long. Germline values: CDR1 SGHRS, CDR2 YFSETQ. V was clipped by 0 bases and J by 1 base, with 10 bases between them. The chain's CDR3 is CASSLESVPNTEAFF. The CDR3 DNA follows: TGCGCCAGCAGCTTGGAGTCAGTCCCGAACACTGAAGCTTTCTTT.

This sequence joins TRBV6-2 or TRBV6-3 and TRBJ2-2; D gene uncertain. V lost 6 bases and J 6 bases, leaving 8 bases between the germline ends. The length of the CDR3 is 12 residues. Per the germline V gene, CDR1 is MNHEY and CDR2 is SVGEGT. Here the CDR3 DNA reads TGTGCCAGCAGCTCGGTGTCCGGGGAGCTGTTTTTT. Translated: CASSSVSGELFF.

The V and J genes are TRBV19 and TRBJ2-7; D might be TRBD2 (5 bases). In germline, CDR1 is LNHDA, CDR2 SQIVND (reference sequence). The V end was cut by 4 bases, the J end by 4 bases, with 11 bases between. The CDR3 is 13 residues long. CDR3 nucleotide sequence: TGTGCCAGTAGTACTGAGACGGGGTACGAGCAGTACTTC. This sequence encodes CASSTETGYEQYF.